Below are 31 T cell receptor beta chains sequenced from a single sample in a study of T cells in Graves' hyperthyroidism and ophthalmopathy. Amplified TCR beta CDR3 regions derived from RNA transcripts. The HTBI primer set drove a first-round RT-PCR of the TCR CDR3. MiXCR was run by TCRdb on the multiplex PCR reads, yielding one entry per CDR3 protein. Of roughly 250,000 distinct CDR3 sequences listed, roughly 15% were seen once; the top ten hold around 28%. Sequenced material: blood. Receptors were obtained from a woman between 18 and 30 years old with Graves' ophthalmopathy.

Many counts were recorded for this clonotype. The chain is built from TRBV20-1 and TRBJ1-5, with 10 positions matching TRBD1. The CDR3 is 14 residues long. Unmatched junction bases numbered 0, after V lost 3 bases and J lost 1 base. CDR1 DFQATT and CDR2 SNEGSKA come from the germline V gene (reference sequence). CDR3 sequence: CSARDRGSNQPQHF. The DNA for the CDR3 is TGCAGTGCTAGGGACAGGGGGAGCAATCAGCCCCAGCATTTT.

This clonotype was found many times. V usage is TRBV19 and J usage is TRBJ2-3, with 10 nucleotides matching TRBD2. The germline gives CDR1 LNHDA, CDR2 SQIVND (reference sequence). The J segment lost 2 bases and the V segment lost 6 bases, leaving 5 bases of the junction unmatched. This CDR3 contains 15 residues. CDR3 loop: CASSQLAGPTDTQYF. The CDR3 coding sequence is TGTGCCAGTAGCCAACTAGCGGGACCCACAGATACGCAGTATTTT.

This clonotype was counted ten times or more. The V gene is TRBV12-3 or TRBV12-4, the J gene TRBJ1-1; D possibly corresponds to TRBD1 (6 bases). The length of the CDR3 is 13 residues. The ends were cut back, 5 bases at V and 6 bases at J, with 13 bases in the middle. CDR3 amino acids: CASSTRRGAEAFF. The CDR3 DNA is TGTGCCAGCAGTACGCGAAGGGGGGCTGAAGCTTTCTTT.

The V gene is TRBV2, the J gene TRBJ2-2, with 11 bases that match TRBD2. The CDR3 sequence is 16 residues long. Trimming removed 6 bases from V and 1 base from J; junction bases left unmatched: 4. The germline V gene encodes CDR1 SNHLY and CDR2 FYNNEI. The CDR3 DNA reads TGTGCCAGCAGATTACTAGCGGGGGAGAACACCGGGGAGCTGTTTTTT. Its protein product is CASRLLAGENTGELFF.

There are many counts of this clonotype. At one of its ends the junction is not consistent with the germline gene, which may arise from a read error. The chain carries TRBV2 and TRBJ2-5; 13 bases align to TRBD2. The CDR3 totals 13 residues. Germline V lookup: CDR1 SNHLY, CDR2 FYNNEI. The CDR3, as DNA: TGTGCCAGCAGTGCTGGGACTAGCGGGATCCCAGACTTC. Encoded protein: CASSAGTSGIPDF. The full variable domain, in which reference TRBV2 and TRBJ2-5 provide the parts outside the CDR3, is EPEVTQTPSHQVTQMGQEVILRCVPISNHLYFYWYRQILGQKVEFLVSFYNNEISEKSEIFDDQFSVERPDGSNFTLKIRSTKLEDSAMYFCASSAGTSGIPDFGPGTRLLVL.

This chain links TRBV4-1 with TRBJ1-2; TRBD1 matches 8 bases. This CDR3 is built from 15 residues. CDR1 is MGHRA and CDR2 is YSYEKL in the germline V gene. V shed 6 bases, J shed 5 bases, and the junction held 11 bases outside the gene matches. CDR3 loop: CASRKTGADLYGYTF. The CDR3 DNA follows: TGCGCCAGCAGGAAGACAGGGGCAGATCTGTATGGCTACACCTTC.

This clonotype was found many times. This rearrangement joins TRBV20-1 to TRBJ2-1, with D perhaps given as TRBD1 or TRBD2 (5 bases each). CDR1 is DFQATT, CDR2 SNEGSKA, per germline (reference sequence). The CDR3 runs 12 residues. Trimming pared 4 bases from V and 7 bases from J, leaving 11 bases between. The DNA for the CDR3 is TGCAGTGCTACTTCCGGGACGAATGAGCAGTTCTTC. Protein: CSATSGTNEQFF.

Only a few counts were recorded for this clonotype. V is TRBV19 and J is TRBJ2-7, with 8 bases lining up with TRBD1. With V trimmed by 6 bases and J by 0 bases, 7 bases remained unmatched. The CDR3 contains 15 residues. The germline V gene encodes CDR1 LNHDA and CDR2 SQIVND (reference sequence). The CDR3 region has the DNA TGTGCCAGTAGAAGGGGGACAGGCGACTCCTACGAGCAGTACTTC. Translation gives CASRRGTGDSYEQYF.

V gene TRBV6-1 combines with J gene TRBJ1-6, with D uncertain. V lost 5 bases and J lost 1, with 12 bases in between. Germline V gene sequence: CDR1 MNHNS, CDR2 SASEGT. The CDR3 is 16 amino acids. The CDR3 protein is CASSKEGKSYNSPLHF. CDR3 bases: TGTGCCAGCAGTAAGGAAGGCAAATCCTATAATTCACCCCTCCACTTT.

This clonotype came up many times. The rearrangement joins TRBV27 to TRBJ1-4, with a weak D call TRBD1 (5 bases). Trimming cost V 5 bases and J 0 bases, with 10 bases left between them. This CDR3 is 15 amino acids long. Germline lookup yields CDR1 MNHEY and CDR2 SMNVEV (reference sequence). The CDR3 reads CASSTGYATNEKLFF. The DNA of the CDR3 is TGTGCCAGCAGTACAGGATATGCAACTAATGAAAAACTGTTTTTT.

This clonotype was seen repeatedly, ten times or more. The V call is TRBV4-2, the J call TRBJ2-7, with 9 bases aligning to TRBD2. The CDR3 runs 16 residues. From germline, CDR1 is LGHNA and CDR2 YNFKEQ. V lost 2 bases and J lost 6; bases outside the gene matches: 11. CDR3 sequence: CASSQPSGPAGGEQYF. The CDR3 nucleotides read TGTGCCAGCAGCCAACCTTCCGGACCAGCGGGAGGCGAGCAGTACTTC.

This clonotype occurred many times. The chain recombines TRBV12-3 or TRBV12-4 with TRBJ1-1; TRBD1 is a possible D gene (6 bases). This CDR3 has 12 residues. V lost 9 bases, J lost 2 bases, and 10 bases lay in between. The CDR3 loop reads CASRTVNTEAFF. CDR3 bases: TGTGCCAGTCGGACAGTAAACACTGAAGCTTTCTTT.

At least ten counts were recorded for this clonotype. Written as DNA, the CDR3 is TGTGCCAGCAGTGAAATAGGGGGGTCTGCAGATACGCAGTATTTT. Protein: CASSEIGGSADTQYF. The chain uses TRBV2 and TRBJ2-3; D is possibly TRBD1 or TRBD2 (6 bases each). The CDR3 runs to 15 residues. Trimming took off 2 bases at V and 4 bases at J, with 13 bases between the two ends. Germline lookup yields CDR1 SNHLY and CDR2 FYNNEI.

This clonotype was seen ten or more times. V gene TRBV15 combines with J gene TRBJ1-1; TRBD1 is a possible D gene (5 bases). V shed 5 bases and J shed 2 bases, with 15 bases lying between them. CDR1 is LNHNV and CDR2 is YYDKDF in the germline V gene (reference sequence). This CDR3 region has 15 residues. CDR3 residues: CATSDTPRANTEAFF. CDR3 bases: TGTGCCACCAGCGACACGCCCAGGGCAAACACTGAAGCTTTCTTT.

This clonotype came up many times. The chain recombines TRBV30 with TRBJ2-5, with D uncertain. Trimming shortened V by 2 bases and J by 5 bases, and 18 bases separated the two germline ends. From germline, CDR1 is GTSNPN and CDR2 SVGIG (reference sequence). The CDR3 loop spans 15 amino acids. CDR3 nucleotide sequence: TGTGCCTGGAGTTTTCGGCCGTGGGAACGGGAGACCCAGTACTTC. Encoded protein: CAWSFRPWERETQYF.

This clonotype was detected a few times. Here the CDR3 DNA reads TGTGCCAGCAGTTTAGATGTTGAGGACATATCTGGAAACACCATATATTTT. Encoded protein: CASSLDVEDISGNTIYF. The chain couples TRBV28 to TRBJ1-3; the D gene is possibly TRBD1 (5 bases). Germline values: CDR1 MDHEN, CDR2 SYDVKM. The germline V and J ends were trimmed by 2 bases and 1 base, with 15 bases remaining between them. This CDR3 region has 17 residues.

This clonotype showed up many times. The chain carries TRBV12-3 or TRBV12-4 and TRBJ1-1, with D unresolved. This CDR3 contains 14 residues. V lost 9 bases and J 0 bases, leaving 14 bases between the germline ends. CDR3 amino acids: CASAKDGMNTEAFF. In DNA form, the CDR3 reads TGTGCCAGTGCTAAGGACGGCATGAACACTGAAGCTTTCTTT.

To note about this clonotype: With a much larger clone just one base away, this may be a read error. The chain employs TRBV5-1 and TRBJ2-2; D uncertain. CDR3 length: 15 amino acids. V gave up 2 bases and J gave up 3 bases, with 11 bases separating them. CDR1 and CDR2 (germline): SGHRS, YFSETQ. The CDR3 DNA follows: TGCGCCAGCAGCTTCGGACCGGGTTACACCGGGGAGCTGTTTTTT. Its translation: CASSFGPGYTGELFF.

This clonotype was picked up many times. This chain connects TRBV28 to TRBJ1-2, with D perhaps matching TRBD1 (6 bases). The CDR3 length is 12 residues. V lost 5 bases, J lost 4 bases, and 8 bases lay in between. Germline CDR1 is MDHEN and CDR2 is SYDVKM. CDR3 bases: TGTGCCAGCAGTATCAGGGGCTATGGCTACACCTTC. Protein: CASSIRGYGYTF.

This rearrangement joins TRBV15 to TRBJ2-7, with D maybe TRBD2 (6 bases). Germline CDR1 is LNHNV and CDR2 is YYDKDF (reference sequence). CDR3 length: 13 residues. V lost 5 bases and J lost 5, with 13 bases in between. The CDR3 DNA reads as TGTGCCACCAGCGGGGAGGATAGCCACGAGCAGTACTTC. It yields the protein CATSGEDSHEQYF.

This clonotype has a handful of counts. This rearrangement joins TRBV19 to TRBJ1-6; D gene uncertain. Per the germline V gene, CDR1 is LNHDA and CDR2 is SQIVND (reference sequence). CDR3 length: 16 residues. Trimming left V 2 bases short and J 0 bases short, with 8 bases between. CDR3 sequence reads: CASSIYRSSYNSPLHF. CDR3 bases: TGTGCCAGTAGTATATATAGGAGCTCCTATAATTCACCCCTCCACTTT.

The chain employs TRBV7-9 and TRBJ1-1, with 8 bases aligning to TRBD1. V shed 4 bases, J shed 9 bases, and the junction held 10 bases outside the gene matches. Germline-derived CDR1 and CDR2 are SEHNR and FQNEAQ (reference sequence). The CDR3 extends over 14 amino acids. This chain's CDR3 is CASSSFLGQGQAFF. CDR3 nucleotides: TGTGCCAGCAGCTCCTTTTTAGGACAGGGCCAAGCTTTCTTT.

This clonotype occurred many times. This chain links TRBV4-1 with TRBJ2-7, with D perhaps TRBD1 or TRBD2 (5 bases each). The length of the CDR3 is 16 residues. CDR1 is MGHRA and CDR2 is YSYEKL in the germline V gene. Trimming removed 0 bases at V and 1 base at J, with 13 bases between. The chain's CDR3 is CASSQDRGTQSYEQYF. In DNA form, the CDR3 reads TGCGCCAGCAGCCAAGATCGAGGGACGCAATCCTACGAGCAGTACTTC.

In this sample, this clonotype turned up many times. This sequence joins TRBV27 and TRBJ1-4, with unresolved D. Germline CDR1 is MNHEY and CDR2 is SMNVEV (reference sequence). V lost 5 bases and J lost 3, with 13 bases in between. This CDR3 is 15 amino acids long. The CDR3 DNA sequence: TGTGCCAGCAGTGACGACCCCGGGGCTAATGAAAAACTGTTTTTT. Protein sequence: CASSDDPGANEKLFF. Based on the CDR3 plus reference TRBV27 and TRBJ1-4, the full variable domain is EAQVTQNPRYLITVTGKKLTVTCSQNMNHEYMSWYRQDPGLGLRQIYYSMNVEVTDKGDVPEGYKVSRKEKRNFPLILESPSPNQTSLYFCASSDDPGANEKLFFGSGTQLSVL.

This clonotype was seen at least ten times. The V gene is TRBV4-1, the J gene TRBJ1-4, with D unclear. Trimming removed 1 base from V and 3 bases from J, with 12 bases in between. The CDR3 consists of 16 residues. Germline values: CDR1 MGHRA, CDR2 YSYEKL. CDR3 in DNA: TGCGCCAGCAGCCAAGTGGGAGGGTCGTCTAATGAAAAACTGTTTTTT. This sequence encodes CASSQVGGSSNEKLFF.

This clonotype was found many times. This chain joins TRBV20-1 and TRBJ1-4; D is perhaps TRBD1 (6 bases). In germline, CDR1 is DFQATT, CDR2 SNEGSKA (reference sequence). The CDR3 has 18 residues. The V and J ends lost 4 bases and 4 bases respectively, with 25 bases between them. CDR3 region: CSAIRTANGAENNEKLFF. The CDR3 nucleotides are TGCAGTGCTATTAGGACAGCCAATGGAGCGGAGAATAATGAAAAACTGTTTTTT.

This clonotype was detected many times. The chain uses TRBV28 and TRBJ2-3; no reliable D call. Germline CDR1 is MDHEN and CDR2 is SYDVKM. The CDR3 is 13 amino acids. V was pared by 5 bases and J by 4 bases, with 10 bases between. CDR3 coding DNA: TGTGCCAGCAGTCCCCGTTTAGCAGATACGCAGTATTTT. Translated: CASSPRLADTQYF.

This clonotype has ten or more counts. The chain is built from TRBV18 and TRBJ2-7, with D possibly being TRBD1 (5 bases). This CDR3 region has 14 residues. V lost 3 bases to trimming and J lost 0 bases, with 9 bases between them. Germline V lookup: CDR1 KGHSH, CDR2 LQKENI. CDR3 in amino acids: CASSPGLRSYEQYF. The DNA of the CDR3 is TGTGCCAGCTCACCGGGGCTCCGCTCCTACGAGCAGTACTTC.

This clonotype came up many times. The CDR3 nucleotides read TGTGCCAGCAGTGAGAGCCGGCACACTGAAGCTTTCTTT. This translates into CASSESRHTEAFF. The chain couples TRBV6-1 to TRBJ1-1; no firm D call. The ends were cut back, 3 bases at V and 3 bases at J, with 8 bases in the middle. Germline V CDR1 and CDR2: MNHNS, SASEGT. The CDR3 consists of 13 residues.

This clonotype was observed at least ten times. In DNA, the CDR3 is TGTGCCACCAGTGATTTGGGAGGGGAAGAGACCCAGTACTTC. Protein: CATSDLGGEETQYF. V is TRBV24-1 and J is TRBJ2-5; weak D call: TRBD2 (6 bases). Germline V lookup: CDR1 KGHDR, CDR2 SFDVKD. Trimming shortened V by 0 bases and J by 3 bases, and 7 bases separated the two germline ends. The CDR3 sequence is 14 residues long.

Many counts were recorded for this clonotype. This chain joins TRBV7-3 and TRBJ2-1; D remains ambiguous. CDR1 is SGHTA, CDR2 FQGTGA, per germline. The CDR3 runs 13 residues. Trimming took off 5 bases at V and 7 bases at J, with 12 bases between the two ends. The CDR3 loop is CASSPTGRNEQFF. Here the CDR3 DNA reads TGTGCCAGCAGCCCAACTGGCCGGAATGAGCAGTTCTTC.